What follows describes a single TCR beta chain. Its antigen is unidentified. Expressed TCRB transcripts were sequenced, since all the RNA that had been isolated was reverse transcribed. Repertoires were generated with immunoSEQ multiplex PCR, while TCRdb's copy carries only in-frame clones and drops some. The sample records 600,000 to 650,000 clones, around a sixth being singletons. Germline V gene lookup returns CDR1 SGHVS and CDR2 FQNEAQ. The CDR3 length is 14 residues. Trimming removed 2 bases from V and 1 base from J, with 6 bases in between. Purity (above 98%) was reached by all sorted populations. The data were taken from a study of beta chain features in type 1 diabetes. The study's findings and limits: TCRB CDR3s from Type 1 diabetes patients were moderately but significantly shorter in all four CD4+ subsets. Diminished insertions and augmented deletions at VDJ junctions characterized type 1 diabetes patients. The naive, central memory and Treg TCRB repertoires showed an apparent similarity that was greater among patients than among healthy donors.

This sequence originates from a man aged 18 to 35 in good health. V and J are TRBV7-8 and TRBJ1-5; D is unresolved. The sample consisted of naive CD4+ T cells from blood. The CDR3 is CASSLRRSNQPQHF. CDR3 in DNA: TGTGCCAGCAGCTTACGTAGAAGCAATCAGCCCCAGCATTTT.